The clone carrying this T cell receptor beta chain was counted at least ten times. CDR3 and TCR beta VDJ profiling relied on genomic DNA as the template. TCRdb processed the reads anew with MiXCR; each CDR3 protein has one entry. The profile shows more than 150,000 distinct CDR3 sequences, roughly half of them singletons. This specimen belongs to a study of CD8+CD57+ T cells in acquired aplastic anemia. The V end lost 1 base, the J end lost 2 bases, and 8 bases lay between the germline ends. Germline-derived CDR1 and CDR2 are SGHTS and YDEGEE. The CDR3 contains 14 residues. Sequencing involved patients with CD8+CD57+ cell expansion previously shown by flow cytometry. The patients, all of them, had severe acquired aplastic anemia. Blood was sampled before the patients had received any therapy.

The chain combines TRBV5-8 with TRBJ2-3; D gene ambiguous. The source is a human donor with aplastic anemia. The sample consisted of sorted CD4+, CD8+, or CD8+CD57+ T cells (not recorded which) from PBMCs. The CDR3 protein is CASSLKGFTDTQYF. The CDR3 nucleotides read TGTGCCAGCAGCTTGAAGGGATTCACAGATACGCAGTATTTT.